This T cell receptor (beta chain) was observed in a study of technical replicates of blood from a handful of donors. The data were produced by immunoSEQ multiplex PCR, yet TCRdb's version contains in-frame clones alone and is incomplete. The top ten clones hold approximately 0.3% of a sample with some 75,000 clones, about 97% of them seen once. Looked up from germline, CDR1 is MGHRA and CDR2 is YSYEKL. V was shortened by 6 bases and J by 5 bases, with 11 bases between the two germline ends. CDR3 length: 12 amino acids. The TCR originated in a human donor in good health. The sample taken for sequencing was T cells isolated from PBMCs. The chain carries TRBV4-1 and TRBJ2-7; tentative D call: TRBD1 (6 bases). CDR3 amino acids: CASSYTGNEQYF. Here the CDR3 DNA reads TGCGCCAGCAGTTACACAGGGAACGAGCAGTACTTC.